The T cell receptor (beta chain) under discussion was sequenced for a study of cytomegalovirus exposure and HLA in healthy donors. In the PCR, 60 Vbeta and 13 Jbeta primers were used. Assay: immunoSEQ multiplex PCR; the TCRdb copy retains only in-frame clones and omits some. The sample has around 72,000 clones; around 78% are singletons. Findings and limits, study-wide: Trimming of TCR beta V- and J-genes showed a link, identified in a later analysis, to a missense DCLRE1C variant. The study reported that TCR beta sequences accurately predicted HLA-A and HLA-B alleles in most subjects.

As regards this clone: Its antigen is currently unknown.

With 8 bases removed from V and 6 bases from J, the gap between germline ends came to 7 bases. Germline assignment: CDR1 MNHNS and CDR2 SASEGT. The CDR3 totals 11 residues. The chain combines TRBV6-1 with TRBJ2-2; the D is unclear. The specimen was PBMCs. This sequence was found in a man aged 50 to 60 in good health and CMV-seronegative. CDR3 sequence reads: CASLGSGELFF. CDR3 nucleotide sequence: TGTGCCAGCCTCGGTTCCGGGGAGCTGTTTTTT.